These 28 T cell receptor beta chains were all obtained from the same sample, sequenced in a study of Ad26.COV2.S vaccination and SARS-CoV-2 variants. Repertoires were generated with immunoSEQ multiplex PCR, while TCRdb's copy carries only in-frame clones and drops some. The data show a few hundred thousand clones, about nine tenths seen once. As for treatment: roughly 20 received Ad26.COV2.S at low or high dose, single or two shots; 5 received placebo; per-sample allocation not given. Material that was analyzed had been drawn on day 63 after the first vaccine or placebo injection. Sequencing was performed on peripheral blood, taken in a trial of Ad26.COV2.S vaccine versus placebo. These receptors all stem from a person between 18 and 59 years old who received the Ad26.COV2.S COVID-19 vaccine or a placebo.

V and J are TRBV6-5 and TRBJ1-1; 9 positions match TRBD1. Losses at the gene ends were 6 bases for V and 6 bases for J; bases not matched to a gene: 11. The CDR3 runs to 15 residues. CDR1 is MNHEY and CDR2 is SVGAGI in the germline V gene. CDR3 in amino acids: CASRYITQGAAEAFF. The CDR3 nucleotides read TGTGCCAGCAGATACATCACACAGGGGGCAGCTGAAGCTTTCTTT.

This chain uses TRBV2 with TRBJ2-5; 7 bases are a match to TRBD2. The germline gives CDR1 SNHLY, CDR2 FYNNEI. CDR3 length: 14 amino acids. Trimming cost V 2 bases and J 6 bases; bases outside gene matches: 6. The CDR3 loop reads CASSERRGRKTQYF. The CDR3 DNA follows: TGTGCCAGCAGTGAAAGGCGCGGGAGAAAGACCCAGTACTTC.

This clone was seen a single time. J is TRBJ2-7 and V is TRBV3-1 (or the pseudogene TRBV3-2), with D possibly matching TRBD2 (7 bases). This CDR3 is 16 amino acids long. Trimming took 1 base from V and 5 from J, leaving 18 bases between them. Looked up from germline, CDR1 is LGHDT and CDR2 is YNNKEL (reference sequence). Here the CDR3 DNA reads TGTGCCAGCAGCCAAGCGCGGGGGCTCGCCGGGCACGAGCAGTACTTC. Amino acids: CASSQARGLAGHEQYF.

In its sample, this clone was seen once. V is TRBV7-8 and J is TRBJ1-1, with D possibly matching TRBD1 (5 bases). Per germline, CDR1 SGHVS and CDR2 FQNEAQ. The CDR3 contains 14 residues. V was cut by 2 bases and J by 1 base, with 8 bases left in between. This CDR3 is CASSLRGTNTEAFF. CDR3 DNA: TGTGCCAGCAGCTTACGGGGGACGAACACTGAAGCTTTCTTT.

The chain joins TRBV5-6 to TRBJ1-2; D gene ambiguous. The CDR3 runs to 15 residues. Germline V gene sequence: CDR1 SGHDT, CDR2 YYEEEE. V was trimmed by 4 bases and J by 3 bases, leaving 16 bases between them. DNA of the CDR3: TGTGCCAGCAGCCCCCTGGGAGCAATCTACTATGGCTACACCTTC. It specifies CASSPLGAIYYGYTF. Full variable domain (rest looked up from reference TRBV5-6 and TRBJ1-2): DAGVTQSPTHLIKTRGQQVTLRCSPKSGHDTVSWYQQALGQGPQFIFQYYEEEERQRGNFPDRFSGHQFPNYSSELNVNALLLGDSALYLCASSPLGAIYYGYTFGSGTRLTVV.

Here the CDR3 DNA reads TGTGCCAGCAGCCAAGCGGGCAGTCTGTCCTACGAGCAGTACTTC. It encodes CASSQAGSLSYEQYF. The chain has TRBV14 and TRBJ2-7; D ambiguous. CDR1 and CDR2 (germline): SGHDN, FVKESK. This CDR3 has 15 amino acids. V lost 1 base to trimming and J lost 1 base, with 11 bases between them. Supplemented by reference TRBV14 and TRBJ2-7, the full variable domain reads EAGVTQFPSHSVIEKGQTVTLRCDPISGHDNLYWYRRVMGKEIKFLLHFVKESKQDESGMPNNRFLAERTGGTYSTLKVQPAELEDSGVYFCASSQAGSLSYEQYFGPGTRLTVT.

This clone was found once. The rearrangement joins TRBV4-2 to TRBJ2-1; D is possibly TRBD2 (6 bases). Germline V gene data show CDR1 as LGHNA and CDR2 as YNFKEQ. The V end lost 4 bases, the J end lost 6 bases, and 13 bases lay between the germline ends. The CDR3 runs to 14 residues. This CDR3 is CASSLSPGVNEQFF. CDR3 sequence (DNA): TGTGCCAGCAGCCTCTCTCCGGGAGTCAATGAGCAGTTCTTC.

This clone was seen just once. The rearrangement joins TRBV6-1 to TRBJ2-7; D is unclear. The V end was cut by 4 bases, the J end by 3 bases, with 19 bases between. Germline assignment: CDR1 MNHNS and CDR2 SASEGT. The CDR3 has 16 amino acids. This CDR3 reads CASSAPSTPSLYEQYF. The CDR3 DNA is TGTGCCAGCAGTGCGCCTTCGACTCCCTCCCTCTACGAGCAGTACTTC.

The gene calls are TRBV6-5 and TRBJ1-6; 7 bases are a match to TRBD1. The V and J ends lost 6 bases and 7 bases, in that order; junction bases with no gene match: 3. The CDR3 totals 13 residues. Germline V lookup: CDR1 MNHEY, CDR2 SVGAGI. In DNA form, the CDR3 reads TGTGCCAGCAGAGAGGGGGCAAATTCACCCCTCCACTTT. Its protein is CASREGANSPLHF.

The chain recombines TRBV30 with TRBJ1-2; no definite D call. The CDR3 consists of 12 residues. Germline CDR1 and CDR2: GTSNPN and SVGIG (reference sequence). Between the trimmed V and J ends, which lost 1 base and 7 bases, there was a span of 10 bases. The CDR3 here is CAWSGLGSGYTF. For the CDR3, the DNA is TGTGCCTGGAGTGGTTTGGGTTCTGGCTACACCTTC.

This chain uses TRBV4-1 with TRBJ2-1; D remains unclear. CDR1 and CDR2 from the germline V gene are MGHRA and YSYEKL. CDR3 length: 13 residues. V was trimmed by 1 base and J by 8 bases, leaving 9 bases between them. CDR3 nucleotides: TGCGCCAGCAGCCAAGTGGTGATAGATGAGCAGTTCTTC. It encodes CASSQVVIDEQFF.

This sequence joins TRBV9 and TRBJ1-1; D gene uncertain. The CDR3 is 13 residues long. Germline V CDR1 and CDR2: SGDLS, YYNGEE. V was clipped by 3 bases and J by 1 base, with 7 bases between them. The CDR3 DNA is TGTGCCAGCAGCGAGGGCCCGAACACTGAAGCTTTCTTT. Translating it yields CASSEGPNTEAFF.

This clone appeared a single time. The rearrangement joins TRBV19 to TRBJ2-1; 7 nucleotides match TRBD2. With 4 bases clipped from V and 7 bases from J, the junction kept 10 bases outside the gene matches. CDR1 is LNHDA, CDR2 SQIVND, per germline (reference sequence). CDR3 length: 15 amino acids. This chain's CDR3 is CASSTSLGLTNEQFF. CDR3 sequence (DNA): TGTGCCAGTAGTACCTCTTTGGGACTAACGAATGAGCAGTTCTTC.

The chain joins TRBV18 to TRBJ2-1; 8 bases align to TRBD1. CDR3 length: 15 amino acids. Germline V gene sequence: CDR1 KGHSH, CDR2 LQKENI. The trim removed 4 bases at V and 4 bases at J, leaving 6 bases unmatched. Here the CDR3 reads CASSQWDRSYNEQFF. The CDR3 nucleotides read TGTGCCAGCTCACAGTGGGACAGGAGTTACAATGAGCAGTTCTTC.

V is TRBV19 and J is TRBJ1-5; 10 nucleotides line up with TRBD1. Per germline, CDR1 LNHDA and CDR2 SQIVND (reference sequence). Trimming cost V 6 bases and J 4 bases; bases outside gene matches: 9. CDR3 length equals 16 residues. CDR3 residues: CASSPLEGQGNQPQHF. The CDR3, as DNA: TGTGCCAGTAGCCCCTTGGAGGGACAGGGGAATCAGCCCCAGCATTTT.

V is TRBV10-3 and J is TRBJ2-7, with TRBD1 matching 7 bases. Germline CDR1 ENHRY, CDR2 SYGVKD. V was pared by 6 bases and J by 3 bases, with 5 bases of the junction left unmatched. The CDR3 is 13 residues long. This CDR3 reads CAISRDRYYEQYF. The CDR3 nucleotides read TGTGCCATCAGCCGGGACAGATACTACGAGCAGTACTTC.

This chain uses TRBV9 with TRBJ2-2, with D possibly matching TRBD2 (6 bases). The germline CDR1 and CDR2 sequences are SGDLS and YYNGEE. V lost 2 bases, J lost 4 bases, and 9 bases lay in between. The length of the CDR3 is 14 residues. The CDR3 loop reads CASSVGSPTGELFF. CDR3 nucleotide sequence: TGTGCCAGCAGCGTCGGGAGTCCCACCGGGGAGCTGTTTTTT.

The V and J genes are TRBV5-4 and TRBJ2-2; the D gene is possibly TRBD2 (6 bases). This CDR3 has 16 amino acids. CDR1 is SGHNT, CDR2 YYREEE, per germline (reference sequence). The V end was cut by 4 bases, the J end by 2 bases, with 15 bases between. Here the CDR3 reads CASSPRLDHNTGELFF. The DNA for the CDR3 is TGTGCCAGCAGCCCGCGACTAGATCATAACACCGGGGAGCTGTTTTTT.

The chain links TRBV6-5 to TRBJ2-5; TRBD2 might be the D (5 bases). V shed 8 bases and J shed 5 bases, with 12 bases lying between them. Looked up from germline, CDR1 is MNHEY and CDR2 is SVGAGI. This CDR3 spans 12 amino acids. DNA of the CDR3: TGTGCCAGCCGAGGGTCTTCGGAGACCCAGTACTTC. Translating gives CASRGSSETQYF.

V is TRBV3-1 (or the pseudogene TRBV3-2) and J is TRBJ2-2; 10 bases fit TRBD1. After removal of 7 bases from V and 5 bases from J, the junction contained 7 bases not matched to a gene. This CDR3 is 15 amino acids long. Germline CDR1 and CDR2: LGHDT and YNNKEL (reference sequence). CDR3 residues: CASTRQGAGTGELFF. CDR3 DNA: TGTGCCAGCACCCGACAGGGGGCGGGTACCGGGGAGCTGTTTTTT.

The rearrangement uses TRBV28 and TRBJ2-5; 9 bases match TRBD2. The V and J ends lost 2 bases and 6 bases, in that order; junction bases with no gene match: 7. CDR1 is MDHEN, CDR2 SYDVKM, per germline. The CDR3 runs 15 residues. CDR3 residues: CASSLAGGSTKTQYF. The CDR3 DNA follows: TGTGCCAGCAGTTTAGCGGGAGGGTCCACGAAGACCCAGTACTTC.

The V and J genes are TRBV3-1 (or the pseudogene TRBV3-2) and TRBJ1-4, with a tentative D call TRBD1 (5 bases). Germline V gives CDR1 LGHDT, CDR2 YNNKEL (reference sequence). This CDR3 spans 16 amino acids. V dropped 0 bases and J dropped 4 bases, with 12 bases sitting between them. The CDR3 protein is CASSQELGTFNEKLFF. The CDR3 nucleotides are TGTGCCAGCAGCCAAGAATTAGGGACCTTTAATGAAAAACTGTTTTTT.

This chain connects TRBV10-3 to TRBJ2-7; no definite D call. The germline gives CDR1 ENHRY, CDR2 SYGVKD. This CDR3 is 18 amino acids long. V was shortened by 3 bases and J by 3 bases, with 24 bases between the two germline ends. For the CDR3, the DNA is TGTGCCATCAGTGAAAGGTTCTCGGGCAGCCAGCACAACTACGAGCAGTACTTC. Translated, it gives CAISERFSGSQHNYEQYF.

This clone was seen just once. The V and J genes are TRBV9 and TRBJ1-1, with D perhaps matching TRBD1 (5 bases). Trimming shortened V by 4 bases and J by 1 base, and 8 bases separated the two germline ends. The CDR3 is made up of 13 amino acids. Germline assignment: CDR1 SGDLS and CDR2 YYNGEE. The CDR3: CASSSTENTEAFF. The DNA for the CDR3 is TGTGCCAGCAGCTCGACAGAGAACACTGAAGCTTTCTTT.

CDR3 loop: CASRSGNTEAFF. In DNA, the CDR3 is TGTGCCAGCAGGTCCGGGAACACTGAAGCTTTCTTT. The chain combines TRBV6-5 with TRBJ1-1; D unresolved. The V gene lost 6 bases and the J gene lost 1 base, with 6 bases spanning the gap. The V gene's germline CDR1 is MNHEY and CDR2 SVGAGI. The length of the CDR3 is 12 residues.

This chain connects TRBV19 to TRBJ2-1, with D perhaps matching TRBD1 or TRBD2 (6 bases each). Per the germline V gene, CDR1 is LNHDA and CDR2 is SQIVND (reference sequence). CDR3 length equals 13 residues. V was cut by 5 bases and J by 8 bases, with 13 bases left in between. In DNA, the CDR3 is TGTGCCAGTAGTGGACAGCCTAGCGATGAGCAGTTCTTC. Residues: CASSGQPSDEQFF.

V is TRBV15 and J is TRBJ1-3; perhaps TRBD1 as D (5 bases). Per germline, CDR1 LNHNV and CDR2 YYDKDF (reference sequence). The CDR3 is 13 residues long. Trimming left V 3 bases short and J 3 bases short, with 6 bases between. The CDR3 here is CATSRGDGNTIYF. The CDR3 DNA follows: TGTGCCACCAGCAGGGGGGATGGAAACACCATATATTTT.

The chain links TRBV27 to TRBJ2-1, with D tentatively TRBD2 (6 bases). This CDR3 spans 17 amino acids. Germline CDR1 MNHEY, CDR2 SMNVEV (reference sequence). Trimming removed 5 bases at V and 2 bases at J, with 19 bases between. The CDR3 DNA follows: TGTGCCAGCAGTATGTCGGCCGGGGCTAGCGCCTACAATGAGCAGTTCTTC. Amino acids: CASSMSAGASAYNEQFF.